What follows describes a single T cell receptor (beta chain). Sequenced by immunoSEQ multiplex PCR; TCRdb stores in-frame clones only, minus some. The sample has under 350,000 clones, more than 75% seen once. Germline CDR1 LNHDA, CDR2 SQIVND (reference sequence). The CDR3 has 13 residues. Germline trimming cut 10 bases from V and 5 bases from J; bases unmatched to any gene: 6. The sample comes from a study of blood T cell repertoires in COVID-19. This chain links TRBV19 with TRBJ1-3; TRBD1 matches at 9 bases. The sample comprised peripheral blood. This TCR came from a man in his 70s with acute or convalescent COVID-19. CDR3 coding DNA: TGTGCCACCGGGGACAGGGCTAGAAACACCATATATTTT. Protein product: CATGDRARNTIYF.